The 12 T cell receptor beta chains presented below share a single source sample, sequenced in a study of T cells in Graves' hyperthyroidism and ophthalmopathy. Researchers took RNA transcripts and amplified the TCR beta CDR3 regions from them. Using the HTBI primer set, a first-round RT-PCR was run on the TCR CDR3. MiXCR, applied by TCRdb to the multiplex PCR reads, yields one record per CDR3 protein. This table holds about 690,000 distinct CDR3 sequences, 17% found once. Sequencing was carried out using blood. These TCRs come from a man aged 45-60 years with Graves' hyperthyroidism.

This clonotype appeared a few times. V gene TRBV27 combines with J gene TRBJ1-3; possibly TRBD1 for D (5 bases). CDR3 length: 17 residues. V dropped 4 bases and J dropped 0 bases, with 16 bases sitting between them. Germline V gene sequence: CDR1 MNHEY, CDR2 SMNVEV (reference sequence). This chain's CDR3 is CASSYSAGFSSGNTIYF. The CDR3 coding sequence is TGTGCCAGCAGTTACTCAGCAGGGTTTAGCTCTGGAAACACCATATATTTT.

There are a few counts of this clonotype. The chain has TRBV10-3 and TRBJ1-5, with TRBD1 matching 10 bases. This CDR3 has 16 residues. Looked up from germline, CDR1 is ENHRY and CDR2 is SYGVKD. V shed 0 bases, J shed 7 bases, and the junction held 6 bases outside the gene matches. DNA of the CDR3: TGTGCCATCAGTGAGTCCGGGACAGGGGTCCAGCAGCCCCAGCATTTT. It specifies CAISESGTGVQQPQHF.

In this sample, this clonotype turned up many times. The genes are TRBV6-2 or TRBV6-3 and TRBJ2-7; TRBD2 aligns across 12 bases. CDR3 length: 14 amino acids. CDR1 MNHEY and CDR2 SVGEGT come from the germline V gene. The V gene end was trimmed by 6 bases and the J gene end by 6 bases; junction bases not matched to a gene: 6. This CDR3 reads CASSRLAGVGEQYF. The CDR3 DNA reads as TGTGCCAGCAGCAGACTAGCGGGAGTTGGCGAGCAGTACTTC.

This clonotype was picked up many times. The V gene is TRBV27, the J gene TRBJ2-7; 9 bases agree with TRBD1. Trimming removed 8 bases from V and 6 bases from J; junction bases left unmatched: 5. Per germline, CDR1 MNHEY and CDR2 SMNVEV (reference sequence). This CDR3 is 12 amino acids long. CDR3 DNA sequence: TGTGCCAGCGGGTGGACAGGGGTCGAGCAGTACTTC. Its protein is CASGWTGVEQYF.

This clonotype was found many times. The chain couples TRBV2 to TRBJ2-2; unclear D gene. Trimming pared 3 bases from V and 9 bases from J, leaving 11 bases between. In germline, CDR1 is SNHLY, CDR2 FYNNEI. CDR3 size: 13 residues. The CDR3 coding sequence is TGTGCCAGCAGTGACAGAACCGGCCGGGAGCTGTTTTTT. Its protein product is CASSDRTGRELFF.

This clonotype occurred many times. V gene TRBV12-3 or TRBV12-4 combines with J gene TRBJ1-1; D call uncertain. The CDR3 totals 14 residues. The V end lost 2 bases, the J end lost 2 bases, and 9 bases lay between the germline ends. CDR3 sequence: CASSLNGVNTEAFF. In nucleotides, the CDR3 is TGTGCCAGCAGTTTAAACGGGGTAAACACTGAAGCTTTCTTT.

V usage is TRBV27 and J usage is TRBJ1-1, with TRBD1 as a possible D gene (5 bases). Trimming removed 4 bases from V and 1 base from J, with 7 bases in between. The CDR3 loop spans 13 amino acids. Germline lookup yields CDR1 MNHEY and CDR2 SMNVEV (reference sequence). The CDR3 here is CASSYRTNTEAFF. As DNA, the CDR3 is TGTGCCAGCAGTTACAGGACGAACACTGAAGCTTTCTTT.

This clonotype was seen at least ten times. The V gene is TRBV28, the J gene TRBJ2-7; TRBD1 aligns across 9 bases. This CDR3 has 17 residues. V was pared by 3 bases and J by 3 bases, with 12 bases of the junction left unmatched. In germline, CDR1 is MDHEN, CDR2 SYDVKM. The CDR3 region is CASSFADRGNPYYEQYF. The CDR3 nucleotides read TGTGCCAGCAGTTTCGCGGACAGGGGAAACCCCTACTACGAGCAGTACTTC.

This clonotype was counted between two and nine times. The chain combines TRBV27 with TRBJ2-2, with 12 bases identical to TRBD2. The CDR3 has 16 residues. J lost 3 bases, V lost 4 bases, and 3 bases had no gene match. The V gene's germline CDR1 is MNHEY and CDR2 SMNVEV (reference sequence). The CDR3 nucleotides are TGTGCCAGCAGTTCGCTAGCGGGAGGGTACACCGGGGAGCTGTTTTTT. This sequence encodes CASSSLAGGYTGELFF.

The genes are TRBV7-9 and TRBJ1-1; maybe TRBD1 (5 bases). Germline values: CDR1 SEHNR, CDR2 FQNEAQ (reference sequence). This CDR3 has 15 amino acids. The ends were cut back, 7 bases at V and 5 bases at J, with 20 bases in the middle. The CDR3 sequence: CASTGAIGGWTEAFF. CDR3 DNA sequence: TGTGCCAGCACCGGGGCTATCGGGGGGTGGACTGAAGCTTTCTTT. The variable domain in full, completed from reference TRBV7-9 and TRBJ1-1, reads DTGVSQNPRHKITKRGQNVTFRCDPISEHNRLYWYRQTLGQGPEFLTYFQNEAQLEKSRLLSDRFSAERPKGSFSTLEIQRTEQGDSAMYLCASTGAIGGWTEAFFGQGTRLTVV.

This clonotype has a count of ten or more. The chain links TRBV11-2 to TRBJ2-7; 10 bases agree with TRBD2. CDR1 is SGHAT, CDR2 FQNNGV, per germline. The CDR3 is made up of 15 amino acids. Trimming took 5 bases from V and 5 from J; bases not matched to a gene: 9. This CDR3 is CASSPSGRAWDEQYF. Here the CDR3 DNA reads TGTGCCAGCAGCCCCAGCGGGAGGGCCTGGGACGAGCAGTACTTC.

This clonotype has a handful of counts. The rearrangement joins TRBV27 to TRBJ2-7; TRBD1 is a possible D gene (6 bases). Germline CDR1 and CDR2: MNHEY and SMNVEV (reference sequence). The CDR3 is 15 residues long. Trimming took off 0 bases at V and 5 bases at J, with 14 bases between the two ends. DNA of the CDR3: TGTGCCAGCAGTTTATCGATCGGGACAAGGCACGAGCAGTACTTC. Its translation is CASSLSIGTRHEQYF.